This T cell receptor beta chain was identified in a study of shared clonotypes between healthy human individuals. Overall study results and limits: A handful of donors shared around 5.2% of their naive CD4 clonotypes.

Trimming pared 1 base from V and 5 bases from J, leaving 12 bases between. Germline V CDR1 and CDR2: LGHNA, YNFKEQ. The CDR3 has 15 residues. Method: immunoSEQ multiplex PCR; TCRdb's copy keeps in-frame clones and lacks some. The sample carries approximately 1,000,000 clones, roughly 74% recorded once. Of note for this clone: The target antigen is unknown.

This sequence was found in a man younger than 30 in good health. Some clones in this sample may be carry-over from other donors' samples. This chain uses TRBV4-2 with TRBJ1-5; D gene unclear. Material for sequencing was memory CD4+ T cells from PBMCs. Noted subset: CD45RA-negative fraction. DNA of the CDR3: TGTGCCAGCAGCCAAGGGGGAGCCCTCGATCAGCCCCAGCATTTT. Its translation is CASSQGGALDQPQHF.